The 29 T cell receptor beta chains below all came from one sample that was sequenced in a study of T-cell memory formation after mild COVID-19. TCRdb re-called the 5' RACE reads with MiXCR, one entry per CDR3 protein. The table shows 100,000 to 130,000 distinct CDR3 sequences, with approximately 15% occurring only once. Material: PBMCs or a T cell subset sorted from them (not recorded which). These receptors originate from a man between 18 and 29 years old who had mild COVID-19 (a few samples of this study predate the infection). Cell type and time point are not known.

This clonotype was counted a few times. V and J are TRBV2 and TRBJ1-6; no firm D call. Germline V gives CDR1 SNHLY, CDR2 FYNNEI. Trimming took off 4 bases at V and 0 bases at J, with 7 bases between the two ends. CDR3 length equals 15 residues. In DNA form, the CDR3 reads TGTGCCAGCAGTGCCCGGTCCTCCTATAATTCACCCCTCCACTTT. Its protein product is CASSARSSYNSPLHF.

The rearrangement uses TRBV4-1 and TRBJ2-7, with D uncertain. CDR1 MGHRA and CDR2 YSYEKL come from the germline V gene. This CDR3 is built from 14 residues. Trimming left V 0 bases short and J 6 bases short, with 12 bases between. The CDR3 region is CASSQEGPPLEQYF. As DNA, the CDR3 is TGCGCCAGCAGCCAAGAAGGGCCGCCGCTCGAGCAGTACTTC.

This sequence joins TRBV4-1 and TRBJ2-5, with D uncertain. The germline CDR1 and CDR2 sequences are MGHRA and YSYEKL. The V end lost 3 bases, the J end lost 1 base, and 6 bases lay between the germline ends. The CDR3 loop spans 13 amino acids. This CDR3 is CASSQVLQETQYF. CDR3 in DNA: TGCGCCAGCAGCCAGGTCCTCCAAGAGACCCAGTACTTC.

The CDR3 DNA follows: TGTGCCAGCAGTTACTTGAAGGACGGGAAAGAGACCCAGTACTTC. As protein: CASSYLKDGKETQYF. V usage is TRBV6-5 and J usage is TRBJ2-5; D may be TRBD2 (5 bases). Germline lookup yields CDR1 MNHEY and CDR2 SVGAGI. This CDR3 has 15 residues. Trimming removed 1 base from V and 3 bases from J, with 12 bases in between.

This clonotype was observed at least ten times. The chain is built from TRBV6-5 and TRBJ2-1, with 7 bases that match TRBD1. With V trimmed by 4 bases and J by 4 bases, 1 base remained unmatched. CDR1 MNHEY and CDR2 SVGAGI come from the germline V gene. This CDR3 has 13 amino acids. DNA of the CDR3: TGTGCCAGCAGTTTGACAGGGTACAATGAGCAGTTCTTC. It yields the protein CASSLTGYNEQFF.

In this sample, this clonotype turned up a few times. This chain connects TRBV7-9 to TRBJ2-7; D gene unclear. Germline V gene sequence: CDR1 SEHNR, CDR2 FQNEAQ (reference sequence). The V gene lost 0 bases and the J gene lost 3 bases, with 9 bases spanning the gap. This CDR3 contains 14 residues. The CDR3 DNA is TGTGCCAGCAGCTTAGCAGTTGGGCTCTACGAGCAGTACTTC. Its translation: CASSLAVGLYEQYF.

The chain is built from TRBV6-5 and TRBJ2-1, with D maybe TRBD1 (6 bases). The CDR3 is made up of 14 amino acids. With 6 bases removed from V and 7 bases from J, the gap between germline ends came to 16 bases. CDR1 and CDR2 (germline): MNHEY, SVGAGI. As DNA, the CDR3 is TGTGCCAGCAGCCCTAACAACAGGGCTAATGAGCAGTTCTTC. Protein product: CASSPNNRANEQFF.

The V call is TRBV11-3, the J call TRBJ2-1, with 7 bases fitting TRBD1. CDR1 and CDR2 from the germline V gene are SGHNT and YENEEA. CDR3 size: 13 residues. V lost 5 bases and J lost 9; bases outside the gene matches: 7. The DNA for the CDR3 is TGTGCCAGCAGCCGTGACAGGGTGAGTGAGCAGTTCTTC. The encoded protein is CASSRDRVSEQFF. Together with reference TRBV11-3 and TRBJ2-1, the CDR3 gives the full variable domain: EAGVVQSPRYKIIEKKQPVAFWCNPISGHNTLYWYLQNLGQGPELLIRYENEEAVDDSQLPKDRFSAERLKGVDSTLKIQPAELGDSAVYLCASSRDRVSEQFFGPGTRLTVL.

The CDR3 DNA follows: TGTGCCAGCAGTTACCACGGGACAGATACGCAGTATTTT. It yields the protein CASSYHGTDTQYF. The gene calls are TRBV6-6 and TRBJ2-3; D not resolved. Germline CDR1 and CDR2: MNHNY and SVGAGI (reference sequence). V dropped 2 bases and J dropped 3 bases, with 6 bases sitting between them. The CDR3 spans 13 residues.

The chain employs TRBV6-2 or TRBV6-3 and TRBJ2-1; D ambiguous. Germline-derived CDR1 and CDR2 are MNHEY and SVGEGT. This CDR3 has 12 amino acids. Deletions cut 2 bases from V and 8 bases from J, with 7 bases between. This CDR3 reads CASSYRVHEQFF. CDR3 DNA: TGTGCCAGCAGTTACAGGGTCCATGAGCAGTTCTTC.

The chain joins TRBV9 to TRBJ2-2, with 10 bases aligning to TRBD2. CDR3 size: 15 residues. V shed 1 base and J 7 bases; nucleotides not matched to a gene: 4. The V gene's germline CDR1 is SGDLS and CDR2 YYNGEE. CDR3 residues: CASSVLAGVGGELFF. Written as DNA, the CDR3 is TGTGCCAGCAGCGTACTAGCGGGGGTCGGCGGGGAGCTGTTTTTT.

Notes on this clonotype: A much larger clone sits a single nucleotide away, making a read error possible. The V call is TRBV6-6, the J call TRBJ2-5; D is perhaps TRBD1 (6 bases). CDR1 and CDR2 (germline): MNHNY, SVGAGI (reference sequence). The CDR3 is 12 amino acids. The V and J ends lost 2 bases and 5 bases respectively, with 6 bases between them. The CDR3 loop reads CASSYRGETQYF. The CDR3, as DNA: TGTGCCAGCAGTTACAGGGGGGAGACCCAGTACTTC.

This clonotype has a count of ten or more. The V and J genes are TRBV4-1 and TRBJ1-1, with D tentatively TRBD1 (6 bases). Per germline, CDR1 MGHRA and CDR2 YSYEKL. Trimming pared 0 bases from V and 7 bases from J, leaving 9 bases between. The CDR3 contains 13 residues. The DNA of the CDR3 is TGCGCCAGCAGCCAAGATCAGGGGAATGAAGCTTTCTTT. Its protein is CASSQDQGNEAFF.

J is TRBJ1-1 and V is TRBV15; TRBD1 matches at 8 bases. V gave up 2 bases and J gave up 3 bases; unmatched junction bases: 5. The germline V gene has CDR1 LNHNV and CDR2 YYDKDF (reference sequence). This CDR3 has 15 amino acids. The CDR3 sequence is CATSRPETGDTEAFF. In nucleotides, the CDR3 is TGTGCCACCAGCAGACCTGAGACAGGGGACACTGAAGCTTTCTTT.

A word on this clonotype: A read error may account for a junction end that differs from germline. This sequence joins TRBV23-1 and TRBJ1-1; no firm D call. TRBV23-1 belongs to the ORF category, with a function that is uncertain. This CDR3 has 12 amino acids. The DNA of the CDR3 is TGCTCCAGTGACGTACGGAACACTGAAGCTTTCTTT. It specifies CSSDVRNTEAFF.

The count of this clonotype is one. This may be a read error, as it is one base from a much larger clone. The rearrangement links TRBV6-5 to TRBJ1-1; 7 bases fit TRBD1. CDR1 MNHEY and CDR2 SVGAGI come from the germline V gene. The CDR3 contains 13 residues. The CDR3: CSSSPGQATEAFF. Written as DNA, the CDR3 is TGTTCCAGCAGTCCTGGACAGGCGACTGAAGCTTTCTTT.

The V call is TRBV19, the J call TRBJ2-5, with 11 bases that match TRBD1. The CDR3 is made up of 15 amino acids. The V gene's germline CDR1 is LNHDA and CDR2 SQIVND (reference sequence). V gave up 8 bases and J gave up 5 bases; unmatched junction bases: 10. CDR3 sequence reads: CASGPGQGAGETQYF. CDR3 nucleotides: TGTGCCAGTGGGCCCGGACAGGGGGCGGGGGAGACCCAGTACTTC. Based on the CDR3 plus reference TRBV19 and TRBJ2-5, the full variable domain is DGGITQSPKYLFRKEGQNVTLSCEQNLNHDAMYWYRQDPGQGLRLIYYSQIVNDFQKGDIAEGYSVSREKKESFPLTVTSAQKNPTAFYLCASGPGQGAGETQYFGPGTRLLVL.

The J gene is TRBJ2-1, the V gene TRBV7-9; TRBD2 matches at 7 bases. This CDR3 has 16 residues. Germline CDR1 and CDR2: SEHNR and FQNEAQ (reference sequence). V lost 0 bases and J lost 8; bases outside the gene matches: 10. CDR3 sequence (DNA): TGTGCCAGCAGCTTAGCACAAGCGGGGACCTTTGATGAGCAGTTCTTC. The encoded protein is CASSLAQAGTFDEQFF.

The chain employs TRBV6-5 and TRBJ2-7, with D maybe TRBD1 (7 bases). The CDR3 loop spans 15 amino acids. V was trimmed by 2 bases and J by 0 bases, leaving 11 bases between them. Germline loops: CDR1 MNHEY, CDR2 SVGAGI. CDR3 in DNA: TGTGCCAGCAGTTACGGAGGGGGCGGCTCCTACGAGCAGTACTTC. As protein: CASSYGGGGSYEQYF.

This clonotype showed up just a few times. The V and J genes are TRBV11-2 and TRBJ2-7; 7 bases map to TRBD1. V lost 5 bases to trimming and J lost 2 bases; unmatched junction nucleotides: 21. The germline gives CDR1 SGHAT, CDR2 FQNNGV. This CDR3 region has 19 residues. This chain's CDR3 is CASSTTFWGQTTRAYEQYV. In nucleotides, the CDR3 is TGTGCCAGCAGCACAACGTTTTGGGGACAGACCACCCGGGCCTACGAGCAGTACGTC.

This clonotype appeared a few times. The genes are TRBV27 and TRBJ1-5; no clear D. V dropped 4 bases and J dropped 0 bases, with 7 bases sitting between them. Germline CDR1 and CDR2: MNHEY and SMNVEV (reference sequence). The CDR3 is made up of 14 amino acids. As DNA, the CDR3 is TGTGCCAGCAGTTATGCGACTAGCAATCAGCCCCAGCATTTT. It yields the protein CASSYATSNQPQHF.

The sample holds many counts of this clonotype. This rearrangement joins TRBV5-1 to TRBJ1-1; 9 positions agree with TRBD1. J was trimmed by 5 bases and V by 4 bases; bases with no gene match: 6. This CDR3 is 14 amino acids long. Germline V gives CDR1 SGHRS, CDR2 YFSETQ. CDR3 sequence: CASSLTGGGTEAFF. The DNA for the CDR3 is TGCGCCAGCAGCCTGACAGGGGGAGGGACTGAAGCTTTCTTT.

This clonotype came up a few times. The chain links TRBV14 to TRBJ1-5, with D perhaps matching TRBD1 (5 bases). The germline CDR1 and CDR2 sequences are SGHDN and FVKESK. With 4 bases removed from V and 1 base from J, the gap between germline ends came to 32 bases. The CDR3 spans 22 residues. CDR3 protein: CASSLSDGTGPPWDGSNQPQHF. CDR3 nucleotide sequence: TGTGCCAGCAGCCTAAGCGATGGAACCGGCCCACCCTGGGACGGAAGCAATCAGCCCCAGCATTTT.

The rearrangement links TRBV2 to TRBJ1-1, with D uncertain. The V gene lost 8 bases and the J gene lost 2 bases, with 6 bases spanning the gap. CDR3 size: 11 residues. Germline-derived CDR1 and CDR2 are SNHLY and FYNNEI. Here the CDR3 reads CASASNTEAFF. The DNA of the CDR3 is TGTGCCAGCGCCAGCAACACTGAAGCTTTCTTT.

This clonotype was observed a handful of times. This rearrangement joins TRBV20-1 to TRBJ2-7; 12 nucleotides agree with TRBD2. V lost 1 base, J lost 6 bases, and 13 bases stayed unmatched. Germline CDR1 and CDR2: DFQATT and SNEGSKA (reference sequence). CDR3 length: 17 amino acids. For the CDR3, the DNA is TGCAGTGCTAGAGGACTAGCGGGGGCCTTAGGCGTTGGCGAGCAGTACTTC. The encoded protein is CSARGLAGALGVGEQYF.

The V and J genes are TRBV7-9 and TRBJ2-7; D is possibly TRBD2 (5 bases). Germline CDR1 is SEHNR and CDR2 is FQNEAQ (reference sequence). The CDR3 extends over 12 amino acids. Trimming shortened V by 5 bases and J by 7 bases, and 12 bases separated the two germline ends. The CDR3 sequence: CASSDGVGEQYV. The CDR3 nucleotides are TGTGCCAGCAGCGACGGGGTGGGAGAGCAGTACGTC.

The J gene is TRBJ2-7, the V gene TRBV3-1, with D possibly called TRBD1 or TRBD2 (6 bases each). The CDR3 has 14 residues. V was cut by 7 bases and J by 5 bases, with 18 bases left in between. CDR1 LGHDT and CDR2 YNNKEL come from the germline V gene (reference sequence). CDR3 sequence reads: CASTSRGEKDEQYF. The CDR3 DNA reads as TGTGCCAGCACATCTAGGGGGGAGAAGGACGAGCAGTACTTC.

The gene calls are TRBV7-2 and TRBJ2-3; 8 nucleotides match TRBD2. After removal of 3 bases from V and 0 bases from J, the junction contained 8 bases not matched to a gene. CDR1 is SGHTA and CDR2 is FQGNSA in the germline V gene. There are 17 residues in the CDR3. CDR3 residues: CASSFRGGPTSTDTQYF. The DNA for the CDR3 is TGTGCCAGCAGCTTTCGGGGGGGTCCCACTAGCACAGATACGCAGTATTTT.

In its sample, this clonotype was seen a few times. The V gene is TRBV11-2, the J gene TRBJ2-4, with 9 bases matching TRBD2. After removal of 2 bases from V and 8 bases from J, the junction contained 13 bases not matched to a gene. The germline V gene encodes CDR1 SGHAT and CDR2 FQNNGV. The CDR3 totals 17 residues. CDR3 in amino acids: CASSLFRAGGPVDIQYF. In DNA, the CDR3 is TGTGCCAGCAGCTTATTCCGGGCGGGGGGGCCGGTGGACATTCAGTACTTC.